The 20 T cell receptor beta chains in this list originate from one sample, sequenced in a study of T-cell memory formation after mild COVID-19. A single record per CDR3 protein comes from TCRdb applying MiXCR to the 5' RACE reads. The sample carries fewer than 200,000 distinct CDR3 sequences, roughly 18% recorded once. The specimen was PBMCs or a T cell subset sorted from them (not recorded which). The origin of the receptors is a man between 18 and 29 years old who had mild COVID-19 (a few samples of this study predate the infection). Cell type and time point are not known.

This clonotype was seen more than once but under ten times. This chain uses TRBV11-1 with TRBJ2-2; 7 bases are a match to TRBD2. This CDR3 contains 15 residues. V was pared by 5 bases and J by 5 bases, with 8 bases of the junction left unmatched. Looked up from germline, CDR1 is SGHAT and CDR2 is FQDESV (reference sequence). The CDR3 spells CASSPRTGGTGELFF. The CDR3 coding sequence is TGTGCCAGCAGCCCCCGGACGGGGGGAACCGGGGAGCTGTTTTTT.

The chain uses TRBV12-3 or TRBV12-4 and TRBJ1-5; tentatively, D is TRBD1 (5 bases). The CDR3 is 16 residues long. Trimming removed 6 bases at V and 7 bases at J, with 22 bases between. The CDR3 is CASSTGLKGPGQPQHF. As DNA, the CDR3 is TGTGCCAGCAGCACGGGACTCAAGGGACCGGGCCAGCCCCAGCATTTT.

The rearrangement uses TRBV24-1 and TRBJ2-2; D is unclear. The germline CDR1 and CDR2 sequences are KGHDR and SFDVKD. V dropped 7 bases and J dropped 5 bases, with 7 bases sitting between them. This CDR3 has 12 residues. For the CDR3, the DNA is TGTGCCACCAGATCGGAGACCGGGGAGCTGTTTTTT. Translation gives CATRSETGELFF.

This clonotype appeared once. The chain employs TRBV12-3 or TRBV12-4 and TRBJ2-3, with TRBD2 as a possible D gene (5 bases). The V and J ends lost 6 bases and 5 bases respectively, with 15 bases between them. The CDR3 is 14 residues long. The CDR3 spells CASRPTRNLDTQYF. In nucleotides, the CDR3 is TGTGCCAGCAGGCCCACTAGAAACCTAGATACGCAGTATTTT.

The chain couples TRBV7-2 to TRBJ2-7; tentatively, D is TRBD1 or TRBD2 (5 bases each). V lost 3 bases and J 4 bases, leaving 19 bases between the germline ends. There are 16 residues in the CDR3. CDR1 SGHTA and CDR2 FQGNSA come from the germline V gene. The CDR3: CASSFLEIGAGYEQYV. CDR3 nucleotides: TGTGCCAGCAGCTTTTTAGAGATCGGGGCTGGGTACGAGCAGTACGTC.

The chain couples TRBV5-5 to TRBJ2-5, with 10 bases identical to TRBD2. CDR3 length: 15 residues. Germline V gives CDR1 SGHKS, CDR2 YYEKEE (reference sequence). The V and J ends lost 0 bases and 1 base, in that order; junction bases with no gene match: 0. CDR3 DNA sequence: TGTGCCAGCAGCTTGGAGCGGGGGGGCCAAGAGACCCAGTACTTC. This sequence encodes CASSLERGGQETQYF.

This clonotype was seen a single time. This chain connects TRBV4-2 to TRBJ1-6; possible D gene TRBD1, 5 bases. V dropped 1 base and J dropped 5 bases, with 6 bases sitting between them. Germline V gene lookup returns CDR1 LGHNA and CDR2 YNFKEQ. CDR3 length equals 14 residues. The CDR3 DNA reads TGTGCCAGCAGCCAAGTGGGGGATAATTCACCCCTCCACTTT. It specifies CASSQVGDNSPLHF.

A few counts support this clonotype. This chain connects TRBV6-5 to TRBJ1-2; D not certain. Germline V gives CDR1 MNHEY, CDR2 SVGAGI. This CDR3 is built from 15 residues. V was cut by 2 bases and J by 2 bases, with 12 bases left in between. The DNA of the CDR3 is TGTGCCAGCAGTTACGGTTGGCACGGGAACTATGGCTACACCTTC. Translated: CASSYGWHGNYGYTF.

This clonotype was counted between two and nine times. The chain has TRBV5-6 and TRBJ2-5; tentative D call: TRBD2 (5 bases). The CDR3 has 15 amino acids. Trimming pared 4 bases from V and 1 base from J, leaving 14 bases between. The germline gives CDR1 SGHDT, CDR2 YYEEEE. The CDR3 loop reads CASSLPTTSQETQYF. In nucleotides, the CDR3 is TGTGCCAGCAGCCTCCCGACTACCTCCCAAGAGACCCAGTACTTC.

This chain connects TRBV24-1 to TRBJ2-1; D might be TRBD2 (5 bases). The V gene's germline CDR1 is KGHDR and CDR2 SFDVKD. The V and J ends lost 4 bases and 7 bases respectively, with 13 bases between them. This CDR3 is built from 14 residues. CDR3 sequence: CATSESGPRNEQFF. DNA for the CDR3: TGTGCCACCAGTGAGAGCGGACCTAGGAATGAGCAGTTCTTC.

V gene TRBV30 combines with J gene TRBJ2-5; maybe TRBD2 (5 bases). CDR3 length: 15 residues. In germline, CDR1 is GTSNPN, CDR2 SVGIG (reference sequence). Trimming removed 2 bases from V and 1 base from J, with 14 bases in between. The CDR3 DNA is TGTGCCTGGAGTAGAACCGGACGGGGCCAAGAGACCCAGTACTTC. It translates to CAWSRTGRGQETQYF.

The chain recombines TRBV11-1 with TRBJ2-5; possibly TRBD1 for D (6 bases). V was pared by 6 bases and J by 1 base, with 9 bases between. The CDR3 runs 13 residues. Germline CDR1 is SGHAT and CDR2 is FQDESV (reference sequence). The CDR3 coding sequence is TGTGCCAGCAGACAGGGCCTCCAAGAGACCCAGTACTTC. Protein product: CASRQGLQETQYF.

The chain recombines TRBV5-1 with TRBJ1-4, with a tentative D call TRBD1 (6 bases). CDR1 is SGHRS and CDR2 is YFSETQ in the germline V gene. Deletions cut 4 bases from V and 5 bases from J, with 15 bases between. The CDR3 has 15 residues. The CDR3 DNA follows: TGCGCCAGCAGCGGACCCGGGACACCGAATGAAAAACTGTTTTTT. It codes for CASSGPGTPNEKLFF.

The chain couples TRBV3-1 to TRBJ1-5, with a tentative D call TRBD1 (5 bases). The CDR3 is 13 amino acids. The germline V gene encodes CDR1 LGHDT and CDR2 YNNKEL (reference sequence). V lost 1 base and J 7 bases, leaving 8 bases between the germline ends. The CDR3 reads CASSQGREQPQHF. CDR3 coding DNA: TGTGCCAGCAGCCAAGGCAGGGAGCAGCCCCAGCATTTT.

V is TRBV11-1 and J is TRBJ1-2, with D unresolved. This CDR3 comprises 13 residues. CDR1 is SGHAT, CDR2 FQDESV, per germline (reference sequence). V lost 5 bases to trimming and J lost 6 bases, with 13 bases between them. CDR3 in DNA: TGTGCCAGCAGCCCGGGATTTCTGAATGGCTACACCTTC. Its translation: CASSPGFLNGYTF.

This clonotype turned up a few times. The rearrangement joins TRBV3-1 to TRBJ1-2, with 10 bases matching TRBD1. The germline V gene encodes CDR1 LGHDT and CDR2 YNNKEL (reference sequence). J gave up 7 bases and V 0 bases, and 5 bases lay outside the gene matches. The CDR3 covers 15 residues. As DNA, the CDR3 is TGTGCCAGCAGCCAAGATATGAGACAGGGGGCTGGCTACACCTTC. Protein sequence: CASSQDMRQGAGYTF.

Only a few counts were recorded for this clonotype. The chain is built from TRBV29-1 and TRBJ1-2, with D hard to call. The V end lost 2 bases, the J end lost 5 bases, and 6 bases lay between the germline ends. Germline loops: CDR1 SQVTM, CDR2 ANQGSEA. The CDR3 runs 11 residues. The chain's CDR3 is CSVELWYGYTF. DNA of the CDR3: TGCAGCGTTGAATTGTGGTATGGCTACACCTTC.

The V and J genes are TRBV3-1 and TRBJ2-7, with TRBD1 identical over 8 bases. With 5 bases clipped from V and 3 bases from J, the junction kept 3 bases outside the gene matches. CDR1 and CDR2 (germline): LGHDT, YNNKEL (reference sequence). CDR3 size: 13 residues. The CDR3 spells CASSSGGFYEQYF. The CDR3 coding sequence is TGTGCCAGCAGCTCAGGGGGCTTCTACGAGCAGTACTTC.

This chain links TRBV6-2 or TRBV6-3 with TRBJ2-7; tentative D call: TRBD1 (6 bases). The CDR3 contains 16 residues. CDR1 is MNHEY and CDR2 is SVGEGT in the germline V gene. V was cut by 0 bases and J by 5 bases, with 17 bases left in between. The chain's CDR3 is CASSYSENRASNEQYF. CDR3 nucleotides: TGTGCCAGCAGTTACTCGGAGAACAGGGCGAGCAACGAGCAGTACTTC.

This clonotype occurred many times. This chain uses TRBV2 with TRBJ2-5; no clear D. The CDR3 length is 12 residues. V gave up 6 bases and J gave up 0 bases, with 5 bases separating them. Germline V gene sequence: CDR1 SNHLY, CDR2 FYNNEI. In DNA, the CDR3 is TGTGCCAGCAGACAGTACCAAGAGACCCAGTACTTC. Translated: CASRQYQETQYF.